These 20 T cell receptor beta chains were all obtained from the same sample, sequenced in a study of cytomegalovirus exposure and HLA in healthy donors. With 60 Vbeta and 13 Jbeta primers, the PCR was carried out. Libraries were prepared by immunoSEQ multiplex PCR; TCRdb keeps only in-frame clonotypes and omits some of them. This table has roughly 200,000 clones, roughly 80% appearing once. Sequenced input: PBMCs. The origin of the receptors is a boy aged 5 to 17 in good health and CMV-seronegative.

V is TRBV11-3 and J is TRBJ2-7; 7 nucleotides align to TRBD1. V gave up 3 bases and J gave up 7 bases; unmatched junction bases: 9. Germline V CDR1 and CDR2: SGHNT, YENEEA. This CDR3 comprises 14 residues. CDR3: CASSFTGARREQYF. The CDR3, as DNA: TGTGCCAGCAGCTTTACAGGGGCCCGACGAGAGCAGTACTTC.

The chain has TRBV19 and TRBJ1-5, with D tentatively TRBD1 (6 bases). Between the trimmed V and J ends, which lost 3 bases and 4 bases, there was a span of 10 bases. There are 14 residues in the CDR3. The germline CDR1 and CDR2 sequences are LNHDA and SQIVND (reference sequence). This CDR3 reads CASSILGANQPQHF. In DNA, the CDR3 is TGTGCCAGTAGTATCTTGGGGGCAAATCAGCCCCAGCATTTT.

The V and J genes are TRBV5-4 and TRBJ1-2; tentative D call: TRBD1 (5 bases). Germline V gene lookup returns CDR1 SGHNT and CDR2 YYREEE (reference sequence). V was pared by 0 bases and J by 4 bases, with 22 bases between. The CDR3 spans 18 residues. In nucleotides, the CDR3 is TGTGCCAGCAGCTTGGAGGCAGGGCTTACGCTCGGCTTCTATGGCTACACCTTC. Its protein is CASSLEAGLTLGFYGYTF.

The gene calls are TRBV7-6 and TRBJ2-1, with TRBD1 matching 9 bases. The CDR3 runs to 19 residues. J gave up 5 bases and V 5 bases, and 19 bases lay outside the gene matches. The germline CDR1 and CDR2 sequences are SGHVS and FNYEAQ. This CDR3 reads CASSQTRDRVPLKNNEQFF. CDR3 DNA: TGTGCCAGCAGCCAGACCCGGGACAGGGTCCCCCTCAAAAACAATGAGCAGTTCTTC.

The gene calls are TRBV11-2 and TRBJ2-3, with D hard to call. The CDR3 loop spans 12 amino acids. Germline V gene data show CDR1 as SGHAT and CDR2 as FQNNGV. The V end lost 3 bases, the J end lost 2 bases, and 3 bases lay between the germline ends. CDR3 sequence: CASSFHTDTQYF. The CDR3 DNA reads TGTGCCAGCAGCTTCCACACAGATACGCAGTATTTT.

The J gene is TRBJ1-1, the V gene TRBV7-9; tentative D call: TRBD1 (6 bases). CDR1 and CDR2 from the germline V gene are SEHNR and FQNEAQ (reference sequence). V lost 5 bases to trimming and J lost 3 bases, with 10 bases between them. CDR3 length: 13 amino acids. CDR3 coding DNA: TGTGCCAGCAGCATCGGACAGTACACTGAAGCTTTCTTT. Translation gives CASSIGQYTEAFF.

The V and J genes are TRBV19 and TRBJ2-1; no clear D. This CDR3 has 15 amino acids. Germline values: CDR1 LNHDA, CDR2 SQIVND (reference sequence). Trimming shortened V by 2 bases and J by 0 bases, and 8 bases separated the two germline ends. The chain's CDR3 is CASSIRASSYNEQFF. The DNA of the CDR3 is TGTGCCAGTAGTATAAGAGCGTCCTCCTACAATGAGCAGTTCTTC.

This clone was seen more than once but under ten times. The CDR3 nucleotides are TGTGCCAGCAGTTACGGGTCCTACGAGCAGTACTTC. As protein: CASSYGSYEQYF. The gene calls are TRBV28 and TRBJ2-7; no clear D gene. V lost 4 bases, J lost 1 base, and 5 bases lay in between. Per germline, CDR1 MDHEN and CDR2 SYDVKM. There are 12 residues in the CDR3.

The V gene is TRBV30, the J gene TRBJ1-2; TRBD1 might be the D (5 bases). From germline, CDR1 is GTSNPN and CDR2 SVGIG (reference sequence). The CDR3 is made up of 15 amino acids. Trimming removed 0 bases at V and 4 bases at J, with 15 bases between. The CDR3: CAWSVFRDSSYGYTF. As DNA, the CDR3 is TGTGCCTGGAGTGTATTCAGGGACTCATCCTATGGCTACACCTTC.

V gene TRBV5-5 combines with J gene TRBJ2-3, with 8 bases that match TRBD1. Unmatched junction bases numbered 4, after V lost 4 bases and J lost 3 bases. The CDR3 runs to 14 residues. Germline V gene sequence: CDR1 SGHKS, CDR2 YYEKEE (reference sequence). For the CDR3, the DNA is TGTGCCAGCAGCCAAGGACAGGGAACAGATACGCAGTATTTT. Amino acid sequence: CASSQGQGTDTQYF.

The J gene is TRBJ2-7, the V gene TRBV4-3, with TRBD1 matching over 7 bases. The trim removed 1 base at V and 1 base at J, leaving 4 bases unmatched. CDR3 size: 15 residues. Germline V lookup: CDR1 LGHNA, CDR2 YSLEER. CDR3 nucleotide sequence: TGCGCCAGCAGCCAAGCTCGACAGGGTTCCTACGAGCAGTACTTC. It encodes CASSQARQGSYEQYF.

The chain links TRBV6-5 to TRBJ2-7; perhaps TRBD1 as D (6 bases). Germline assignment: CDR1 MNHEY and CDR2 SVGAGI. The CDR3 covers 14 residues. V gave up 5 bases and J gave up 6 bases, with 17 bases separating them. CDR3 protein: CASSDLRQVPEQYF. The DNA of the CDR3 is TGTGCCAGCAGTGACTTGCGACAGGTTCCCGAGCAGTACTTC.

This chain connects TRBV4-3 to TRBJ2-7; no clear D gene. The ends were cut back, 3 bases at V and 2 bases at J, with 14 bases in the middle. CDR1 is LGHNA and CDR2 is YSLEER in the germline V gene. This CDR3 contains 15 residues. CDR3 protein: CASSQEQSGAYEQYF. The CDR3 DNA follows: TGCGCCAGCAGCCAGGAGCAAAGTGGCGCCTACGAGCAGTACTTC.

The rearrangement links TRBV4-1 to TRBJ2-1; weak D call: TRBD2 (5 bases). The CDR3 is 17 amino acids. Trimming stripped 0 bases from V and 5 bases from J, with 17 bases between. CDR1 is MGHRA and CDR2 is YSYEKL in the germline V gene. The CDR3 region is CASSQESALVGDNEQFF. The DNA for the CDR3 is TGCGCCAGCAGCCAAGAGTCAGCCTTAGTCGGGGACAATGAGCAGTTCTTC.

V usage is TRBV7-2 and J usage is TRBJ2-1; TRBD2 agrees at 8 bases. The germline gives CDR1 SGHTA, CDR2 FQGNSA. The CDR3 spans 17 residues. V dropped 5 bases and J dropped 0; count of bases not matched to a gene: 9. The CDR3 bases are TGTGCCAGCAGCCGCGACCCCGGGACTAGCTCCTACAATGAGCAGTTCTTC. Encoded protein: CASSRDPGTSSYNEQFF.

The chain is built from TRBV5-1 and TRBJ1-5; maybe TRBD1 (5 bases). Per germline, CDR1 SGHRS and CDR2 YFSETQ. The V end was cut by 0 bases, the J end by 0 bases, with 10 bases between. CDR3 length: 16 residues. CDR3 coding DNA: TGCGCCAGCAGCTTGGGCCAGGGACTTAGCAATCAGCCCCAGCATTTT. Protein sequence: CASSLGQGLSNQPQHF.

The chain links TRBV13 to TRBJ1-1; D is possibly TRBD1 (5 bases). V shed 5 bases and J shed 4 bases, with 17 bases lying between them. Germline V gene sequence: CDR1 PRHDT, CDR2 FYEKMQ (reference sequence). The CDR3 sequence is 15 residues long. The CDR3 is CASSPRTRGSTEAFF. CDR3 nucleotide sequence: TGTGCCAGCAGCCCCCGGACAAGAGGATCCACTGAAGCTTTCTTT.

This rearrangement joins TRBV19 to TRBJ1-6, with 8 nucleotides matching TRBD1. CDR1 is LNHDA and CDR2 is SQIVND in the germline V gene (reference sequence). CDR3 size: 15 residues. Germline trimming cut 2 bases from V and 5 bases from J; bases unmatched to any gene: 2. CDR3 sequence reads: CASSIMGQDNSPLHF. The CDR3 nucleotides read TGTGCCAGTAGTATAATGGGACAGGATAATTCACCCCTCCACTTT.

V gene TRBV6-5 combines with J gene TRBJ1-3; 7 positions match TRBD1. Losses at the gene ends were 2 bases for V and 7 bases for J; bases not matched to a gene: 8. Germline CDR1 is MNHEY and CDR2 is SVGAGI. CDR3 size: 15 residues. CDR3 region: CASSYGRQGGNTIYF. The DNA of the CDR3 is TGTGCCAGCAGTTACGGAAGACAGGGAGGTAACACCATATATTTT.

This clone came up a few times. The chain has TRBV5-4 and TRBJ2-3; TRBD1 matches 9 bases. CDR1 SGHNT and CDR2 YYREEE come from the germline V gene (reference sequence). The trim removed 4 bases at V and 2 bases at J, leaving 5 bases unmatched. The CDR3 has 15 amino acids. The CDR3 loop reads CASSPGTGYTDTQYF. CDR3 sequence (DNA): TGTGCCAGCAGCCCCGGGACAGGGTACACAGATACGCAGTATTTT.